Below are 23 T cell receptor beta chains sequenced from a single sample in a study of monozygotic twins with inflammatory bowel disease. TCRdb re-called the 5' RACE reads and gives one entry per CDR3 protein, without DNA. This repertoire includes 200,000 to 250,000 distinct CDR3 sequences. Sequencing used blood. Receptors were obtained from a human donor with ulcerative colitis or Crohn's disease, or a healthy co-twin of an affected twin (not recorded which).

This sequence joins TRBV12-3 or TRBV12-4 and TRBJ2-5; TCRdb names TRBD1, which stays unverified in the absence of DNA. The CDR3 is made up of 13 amino acids. Here the CDR3 reads CASTQDPGGTQYF.

V is TRBV6-1 and J is TRBJ2-7. CDR1 is MNHNS and CDR2 is SASEGT in the germline V gene. The CDR3 loop spans 13 amino acids. Here the CDR3 reads CAVTDRSSYEQYF.

The chain carries TRBV19 and TRBJ2-7; the D call from TCRdb, TRBD1, cannot be confirmed without DNA. This CDR3 region has 14 residues. Germline V CDR1 and CDR2: LNHDA, SQIVND (reference sequence). This CDR3 reads CASSRTGTGSEQYF.

This chain joins TRBV9 and TRBJ2-6; TCRdb gives TRBD1 as the D gene, but with no DNA this cannot be confirmed. CDR1 is SGDLS, CDR2 YYNGEE, per germline. The CDR3 runs 16 residues. The CDR3 loop reads CASSARRGSGANVLTF.

The chain uses TRBV4-1 and TRBJ1-1; TCRdb names TRBD1, which stays unverified in the absence of DNA. The CDR3 is made up of 13 amino acids. Per germline, CDR1 MGHRA and CDR2 YSYEKL. The CDR3 loop reads CASADRGNTEAFF.

The chain combines TRBV25-1 with TRBJ2-7; lacking DNA, the TRBD2 call made by TCRdb goes unchecked. Germline V lookup: CDR1 MGHDK, CDR2 SYGVNS. The CDR3 totals 14 residues. CDR3 residues: CASSRLAGSLEQYF.

V and J are TRBV19 and TRBJ2-1; TCRdb gives TRBD1 as the D gene, but with no DNA this cannot be confirmed. Germline V gene sequence: CDR1 LNHDA, CDR2 SQIVND (reference sequence). The CDR3 covers 14 residues. CDR3 sequence: CASSLGTPGVWQFF.

CDR3 loop: CASSPKGRTADTGELFF. This chain connects TRBV4-1 to TRBJ2-2; as DNA is missing, the TRBD2 call by TCRdb cannot be tested. CDR3 length: 17 amino acids. CDR1 and CDR2 (germline): MGHRA, YSYEKL.

The chain combines TRBV14 with TRBJ2-2; TCRdb's D gene call, TRBD1, goes unchecked for lack of DNA. The CDR3 runs 15 residues. The germline CDR1 and CDR2 sequences are SGHDN and FVKESK. The CDR3 here is CASSQDRQGTGELFF.

The chain is built from TRBV27 and TRBJ2-7; TCRdb names TRBD2, which stays unverified in the absence of DNA. The CDR3 consists of 17 residues. Germline CDR1 and CDR2: MNHEY and SMNVEV (reference sequence). CDR3 residues: CASSFASRTVAYDEQYF.

The V call is TRBV30, the J call TRBJ1-1. The CDR3 spans 14 residues. CDR1 GTSNPN and CDR2 SVGIG come from the germline V gene (reference sequence). Here the CDR3 reads CAWSVYGRNLEAFF. Filled out from reference TRBV30 and TRBJ1-1, the complete variable domain reads SQTIHQWPATLVQPVGSPLSLECTVEGTSNPNLYWYRQAAGRGLQLLFYSVGIGQISSEVPQNLSASRPQDRQFILSSKKLLLSDSGFYLCAWSVYGRNLEAFFGQGTRLTVV.

The rearrangement joins TRBV12-3 or TRBV12-4 to TRBJ2-1; TCRdb calls TRBD2, which cannot be checked without DNA. The CDR3 has 15 residues. CDR3: CASSRLAGVGGEQFF.

This sequence joins TRBV5-1 and TRBJ2-2. CDR1 and CDR2 from the germline V gene are SGHRS and YFSETQ. CDR3 length equals 15 residues. The CDR3 protein is CASSLGSHSTGELFF.

This CDR3 is CASSLGAMGQFF. The chain couples TRBV7-9 to TRBJ2-1. Germline V lookup: CDR1 SEHNR, CDR2 FQNEAQ (reference sequence). The CDR3 spans 12 residues.

This CDR3 reads CASFTAGNYYGYTF. The chain is built from TRBV6-1 and TRBJ1-2. CDR3 size: 14 residues. Looked up from germline, CDR1 is MNHNS and CDR2 is SASEGT.

V gene TRBV7-2 combines with J gene TRBJ2-3; checking the TCRdb D call of TRBD2 is not possible without DNA. Germline CDR1 is SGHTA and CDR2 is FQGNSA. CDR3 length: 16 residues. Here the CDR3 reads CASSLVVGGFTDTQYF.

CDR3 amino acids: CSVEVEGIDGYTF. The rearrangement links TRBV29-1 to TRBJ1-2. From germline, CDR1 is SQVTM and CDR2 ANQGSEA. This CDR3 has 13 amino acids. Filled out from reference TRBV29-1 and TRBJ1-2, the complete variable domain reads SAVISQKPSRDICQRGTSLTIQCQVDSQVTMMFWYRQQPGQSLTLIATANQGSEATYESGFVIDKFPISRPNLTFSTLTVSNMSPEDSSIYLCSVEVEGIDGYTFGSGTRLTVV.

This rearrangement joins TRBV15 to TRBJ2-3. The germline CDR1 and CDR2 sequences are LNHNV and YYDKDF (reference sequence). This CDR3 has 13 residues. This chain's CDR3 is CATSGQTSDTQYF.

The rearrangement links TRBV9 to TRBJ2-7. The length of the CDR3 is 14 residues. Germline CDR1 reads SGDLS; CDR2 reads YYNGEE. CDR3 region: CASSVRWDFYEQYF.

The genes are TRBV20-1 and TRBJ1-1; TCRdb reports TRBD1, a call that lacks DNA to check it against. The CDR3 sequence is 13 residues long. Germline loops: CDR1 DFQATT, CDR2 SNEGSKA (reference sequence). The CDR3 loop is CSAREQGSTEAFF.

This sequence joins TRBV6-1 and TRBJ2-5; TCRdb lists TRBD1, though no DNA is available to test this call. The CDR3 sequence is 14 residues long. The V gene's germline CDR1 is MNHNS and CDR2 SASEGT. The CDR3 spells CASSPIDRQETQYF.

V and J are TRBV20-1 and TRBJ2-7. The CDR3 runs 14 residues. CDR1 and CDR2 from the germline V gene are DFQATT and SNEGSKA (reference sequence). The CDR3 is CSAPERGEYYEQYF.

This chain uses TRBV20-1 with TRBJ2-1; TCRdb returns TRBD2, unconfirmable since there is no DNA. CDR1 is DFQATT, CDR2 SNEGSKA, per germline (reference sequence). CDR3 length: 15 residues. CDR3 in amino acids: CSARIASSSYNEQFF.